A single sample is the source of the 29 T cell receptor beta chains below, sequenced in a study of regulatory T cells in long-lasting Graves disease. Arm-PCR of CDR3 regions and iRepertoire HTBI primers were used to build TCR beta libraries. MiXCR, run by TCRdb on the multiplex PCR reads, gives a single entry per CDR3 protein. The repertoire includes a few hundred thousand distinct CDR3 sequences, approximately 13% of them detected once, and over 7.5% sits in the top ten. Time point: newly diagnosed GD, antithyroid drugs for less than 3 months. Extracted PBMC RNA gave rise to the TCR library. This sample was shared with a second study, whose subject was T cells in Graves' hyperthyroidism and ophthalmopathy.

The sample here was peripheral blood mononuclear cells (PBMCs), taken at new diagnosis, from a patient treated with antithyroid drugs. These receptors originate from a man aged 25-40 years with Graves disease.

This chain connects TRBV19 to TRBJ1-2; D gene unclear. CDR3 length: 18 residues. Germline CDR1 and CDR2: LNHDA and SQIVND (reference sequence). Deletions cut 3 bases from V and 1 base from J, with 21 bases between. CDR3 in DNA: TGTGCCAGTAGTATTTCTGGAGGAATGCGGCCCAATAACTATGGCTACACCTTC. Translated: CASSISGGMRPNNYGYTF.

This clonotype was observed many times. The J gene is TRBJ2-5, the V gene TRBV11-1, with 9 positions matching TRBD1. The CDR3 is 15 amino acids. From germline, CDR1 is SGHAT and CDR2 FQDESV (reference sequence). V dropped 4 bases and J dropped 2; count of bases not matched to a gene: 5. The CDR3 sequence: CASSSTGGEQETQYF. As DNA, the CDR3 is TGTGCCAGCAGCTCGACAGGGGGAGAACAAGAGACCCAGTACTTC.

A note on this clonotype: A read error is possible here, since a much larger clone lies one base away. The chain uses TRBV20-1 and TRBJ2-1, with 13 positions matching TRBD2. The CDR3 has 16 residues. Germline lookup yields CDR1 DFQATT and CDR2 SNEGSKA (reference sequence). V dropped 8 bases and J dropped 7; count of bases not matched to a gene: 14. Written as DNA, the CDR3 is TGCAGTCCACTAGCGGGAGGGCCAGGTCCGGGGAATGAGCAGTTCTTC. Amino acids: CSPLAGGPGPGNEQFF.

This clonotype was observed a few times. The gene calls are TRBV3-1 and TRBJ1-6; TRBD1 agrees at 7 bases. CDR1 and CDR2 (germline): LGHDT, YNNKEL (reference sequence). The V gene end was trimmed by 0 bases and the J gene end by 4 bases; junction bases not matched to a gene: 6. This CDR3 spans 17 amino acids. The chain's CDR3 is CASSQDIGDSYNSPLHF. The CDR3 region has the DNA TGTGCCAGCAGCCAAGATATTGGGGACAGTTATAATTCACCCCTCCACTTT.

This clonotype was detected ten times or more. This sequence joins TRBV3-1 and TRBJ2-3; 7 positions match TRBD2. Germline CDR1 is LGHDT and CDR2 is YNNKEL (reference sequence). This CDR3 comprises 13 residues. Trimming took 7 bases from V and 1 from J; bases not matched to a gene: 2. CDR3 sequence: CASNREGTDTQYF. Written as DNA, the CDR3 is TGTGCCAGCAACCGGGAGGGCACAGATACGCAGTATTTT.

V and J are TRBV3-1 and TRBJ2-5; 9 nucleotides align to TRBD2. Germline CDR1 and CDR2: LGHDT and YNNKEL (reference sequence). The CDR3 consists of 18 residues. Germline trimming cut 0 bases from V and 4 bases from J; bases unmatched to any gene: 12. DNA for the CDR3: TGTGCCAGCAGCCAAGATAGAGCGGGAGGCGGGTTAGGAGAGACCCAGTACTTC. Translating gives CASSQDRAGGGLGETQYF.

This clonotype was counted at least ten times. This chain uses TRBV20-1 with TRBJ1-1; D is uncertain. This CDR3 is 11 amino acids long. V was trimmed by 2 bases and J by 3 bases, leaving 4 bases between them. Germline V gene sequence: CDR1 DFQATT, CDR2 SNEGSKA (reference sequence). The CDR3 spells CSARRDTEAFF. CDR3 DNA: TGCAGTGCTAGAAGAGACACTGAAGCTTTCTTT.

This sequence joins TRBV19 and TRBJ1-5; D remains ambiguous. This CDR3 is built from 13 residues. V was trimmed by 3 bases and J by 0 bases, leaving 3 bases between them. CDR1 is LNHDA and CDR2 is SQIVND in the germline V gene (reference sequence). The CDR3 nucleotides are TGTGCCAGTAGTATCACTAGCAATCAGCCCCAGCATTTT. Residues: CASSITSNQPQHF. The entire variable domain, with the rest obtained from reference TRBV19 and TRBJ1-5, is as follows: DGGITQSPKYLFRKEGQNVTLSCEQNLNHDAMYWYRQDPGQGLRLIYYSQIVNDFQKGDIAEGYSVSREKKESFPLTVTSAQKNPTAFYLCASSITSNQPQHFGDGTRLSIL.

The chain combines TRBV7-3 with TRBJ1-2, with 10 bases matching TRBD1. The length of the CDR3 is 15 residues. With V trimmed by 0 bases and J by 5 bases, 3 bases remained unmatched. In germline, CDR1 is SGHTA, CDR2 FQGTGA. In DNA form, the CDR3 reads TGTGCCAGCAGCTTAACCGGGACAGGGGAGTATGGCTACACCTTC. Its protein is CASSLTGTGEYGYTF.

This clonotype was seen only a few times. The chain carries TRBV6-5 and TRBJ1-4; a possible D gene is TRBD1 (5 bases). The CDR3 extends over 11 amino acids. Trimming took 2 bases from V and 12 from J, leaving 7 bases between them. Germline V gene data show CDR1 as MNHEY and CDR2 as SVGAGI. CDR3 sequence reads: CASSYRGELFF. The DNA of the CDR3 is TGTGCCAGCAGTTACCGAGGGGAACTGTTTTTT.

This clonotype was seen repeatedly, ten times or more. The CDR3 bases are TGTGCCTGGGATAGGGAACAAATCTATGGCTACACCTTC. This encodes CAWDREQIYGYTF. The chain uses TRBV30 and TRBJ1-2; no firm D call. The germline V gene encodes CDR1 GTSNPN and CDR2 SVGIG (reference sequence). This CDR3 comprises 13 residues. V was pared by 5 bases and J by 4 bases, with 14 bases between.

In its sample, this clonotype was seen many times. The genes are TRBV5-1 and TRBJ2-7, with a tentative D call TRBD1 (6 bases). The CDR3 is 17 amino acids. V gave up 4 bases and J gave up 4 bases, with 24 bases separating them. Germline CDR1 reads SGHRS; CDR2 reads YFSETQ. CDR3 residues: CASSKNQTGPTPYEQYF. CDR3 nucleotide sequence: TGCGCCAGCAGCAAAAATCAGACAGGCCCGACCCCATACGAGCAGTACTTC.

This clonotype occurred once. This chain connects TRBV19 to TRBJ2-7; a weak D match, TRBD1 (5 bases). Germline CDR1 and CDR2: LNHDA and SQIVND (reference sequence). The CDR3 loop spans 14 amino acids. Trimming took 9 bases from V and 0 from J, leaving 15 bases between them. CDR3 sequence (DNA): TGTGCCAGGAGACCGGACACGCTCTCCTACGAGCAGTACTTC. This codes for CARRPDTLSYEQYF.

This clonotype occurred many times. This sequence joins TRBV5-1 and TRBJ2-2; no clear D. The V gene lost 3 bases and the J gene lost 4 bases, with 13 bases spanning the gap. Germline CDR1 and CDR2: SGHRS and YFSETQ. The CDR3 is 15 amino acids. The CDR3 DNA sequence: TGCGCCAGCAGCTACTCCTTCGGACGCACCGGGGAGCTGTTTTTT. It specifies CASSYSFGRTGELFF. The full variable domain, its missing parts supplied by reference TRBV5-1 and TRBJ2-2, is KAGVTQTPRYLIKTRGQQVTLSCSPISGHRSVSWYQQTPGQGLQFLFEYFSETQRNKGNFPGRFSGRQFSNSRSEMNVSTLELGDSALYLCASSYSFGRTGELFFGEGSRLTVL.

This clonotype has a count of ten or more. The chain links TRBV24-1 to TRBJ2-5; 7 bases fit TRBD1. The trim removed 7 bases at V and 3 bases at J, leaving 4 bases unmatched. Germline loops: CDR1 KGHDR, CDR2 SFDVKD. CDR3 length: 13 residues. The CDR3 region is CATSPGTEETQYF. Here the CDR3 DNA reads TGTGCCACCAGCCCCGGGACAGAAGAGACCCAGTACTTC.

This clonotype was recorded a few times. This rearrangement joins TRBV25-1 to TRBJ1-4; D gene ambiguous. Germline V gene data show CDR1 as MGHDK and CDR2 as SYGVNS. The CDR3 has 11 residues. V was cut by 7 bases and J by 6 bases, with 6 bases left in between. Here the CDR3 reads CASNQDEKLFF. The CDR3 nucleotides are TGTGCCAGCAACCAAGATGAAAAACTGTTTTTT. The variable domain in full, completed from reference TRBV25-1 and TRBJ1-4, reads EADIYQTPRYLVIGTGKKITLECSQTMGHDKMYWYQQDPGMELHLIHYSYGVNSTEKGDLSSESTVSRIRTEHFPLTLESARPSHTSQYLCASNQDEKLFFGSGTQLSVL.

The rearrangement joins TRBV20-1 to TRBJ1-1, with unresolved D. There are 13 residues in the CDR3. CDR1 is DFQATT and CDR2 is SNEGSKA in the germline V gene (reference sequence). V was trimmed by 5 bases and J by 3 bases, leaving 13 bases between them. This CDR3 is CSARSTSDTEAFF. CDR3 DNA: TGCAGTGCTCGATCCACGAGCGACACTGAAGCTTTCTTT.

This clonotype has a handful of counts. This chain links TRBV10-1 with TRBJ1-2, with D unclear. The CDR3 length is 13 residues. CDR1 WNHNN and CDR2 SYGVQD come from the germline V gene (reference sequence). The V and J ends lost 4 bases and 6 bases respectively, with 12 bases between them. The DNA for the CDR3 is TGCGCCAGCAGTGGAGTCCCAACGGATGGCTACACCTTC. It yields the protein CASSGVPTDGYTF.

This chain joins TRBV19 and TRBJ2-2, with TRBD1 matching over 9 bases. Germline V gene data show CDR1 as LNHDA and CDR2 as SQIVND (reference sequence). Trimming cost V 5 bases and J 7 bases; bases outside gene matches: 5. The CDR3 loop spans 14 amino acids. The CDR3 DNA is TGTGCCAGTAGTCACAGGGGGCGTGGCGGGGAGCTGTTTTTT. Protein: CASSHRGRGGELFF.

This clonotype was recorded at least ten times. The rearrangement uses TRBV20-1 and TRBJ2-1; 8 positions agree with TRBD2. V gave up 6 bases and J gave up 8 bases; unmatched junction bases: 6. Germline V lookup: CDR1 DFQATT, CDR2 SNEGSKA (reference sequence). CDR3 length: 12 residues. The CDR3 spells CSAGGGRDEQFF. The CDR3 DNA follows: TGCAGTGCCGGGGGGGGGAGGGATGAGCAGTTCTTC.

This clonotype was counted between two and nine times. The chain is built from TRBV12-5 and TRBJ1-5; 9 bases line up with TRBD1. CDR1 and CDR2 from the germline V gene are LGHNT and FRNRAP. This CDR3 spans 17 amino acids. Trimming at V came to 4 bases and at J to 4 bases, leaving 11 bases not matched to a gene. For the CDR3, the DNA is TGTGCTAGTGGTTCGAGGGGGGACAGGGCGGATAATCAGCCCCAGCATTTT. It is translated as CASGSRGDRADNQPQHF. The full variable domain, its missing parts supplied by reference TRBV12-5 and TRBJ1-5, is DARVTQTPRHKVTEMGQEVTMRCQPILGHNTVFWYRQTMMQGLELLAYFRNRAPLDDSGMPKDRFSAEMPDATLATLKIQPSEPRDSAVYFCASGSRGDRADNQPQHFGDGTRLSIL.

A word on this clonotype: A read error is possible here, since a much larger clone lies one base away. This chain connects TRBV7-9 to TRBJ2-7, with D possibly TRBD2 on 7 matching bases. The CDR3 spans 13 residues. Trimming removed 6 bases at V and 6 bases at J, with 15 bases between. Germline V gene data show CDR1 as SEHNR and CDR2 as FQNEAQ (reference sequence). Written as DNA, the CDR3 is TGTGCCAGCAGGGCAGGGGCTAGCGGCGAGCAGTACTTC. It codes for CASRAGASGEQYF.

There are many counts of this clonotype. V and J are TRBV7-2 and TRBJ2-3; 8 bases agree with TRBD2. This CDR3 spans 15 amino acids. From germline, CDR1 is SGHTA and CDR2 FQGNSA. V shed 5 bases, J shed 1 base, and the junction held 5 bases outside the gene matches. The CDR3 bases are TGTGCCAGCAGCGCGGGGGGACCCGGCACAGATACGCAGTATTTT. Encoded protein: CASSAGGPGTDTQYF.

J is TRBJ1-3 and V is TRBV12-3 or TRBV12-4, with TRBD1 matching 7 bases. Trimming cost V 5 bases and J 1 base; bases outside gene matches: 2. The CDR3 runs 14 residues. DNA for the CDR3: TGTGCCAGCAGTAACAGGGGATCTGGAAACACCATATATTTT. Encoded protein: CASSNRGSGNTIYF.

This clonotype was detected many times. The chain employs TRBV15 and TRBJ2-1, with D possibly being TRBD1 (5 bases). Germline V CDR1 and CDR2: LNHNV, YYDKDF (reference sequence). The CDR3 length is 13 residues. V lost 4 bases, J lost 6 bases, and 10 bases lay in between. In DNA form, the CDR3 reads TGTGCCACCAGCACAGGACAAAGCAATGAGCAGTTCTTC. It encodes CATSTGQSNEQFF. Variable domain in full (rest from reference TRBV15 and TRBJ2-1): DAMVIQNPRYQVTQFGKPVTLSCSQTLNHNVMYWYQQKSSQAPKLLFHYYDKDFNNEADTPDNFQSRRPNTSFCFLDIRSPGLGDTAMYLCATSTGQSNEQFFGPGTRLTVL.

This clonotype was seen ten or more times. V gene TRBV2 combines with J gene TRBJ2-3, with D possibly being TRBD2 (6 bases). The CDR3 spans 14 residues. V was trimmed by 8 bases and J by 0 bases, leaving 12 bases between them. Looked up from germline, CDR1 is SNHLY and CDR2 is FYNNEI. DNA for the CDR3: TGTGCCAGCGGGGGGACCCCTAGCACAGATACGCAGTATTTT. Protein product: CASGGTPSTDTQYF.

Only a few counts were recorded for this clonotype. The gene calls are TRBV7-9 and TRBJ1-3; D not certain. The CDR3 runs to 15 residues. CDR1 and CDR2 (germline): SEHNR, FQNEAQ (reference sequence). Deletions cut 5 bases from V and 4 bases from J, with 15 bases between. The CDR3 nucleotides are TGTGCCAGCAGCCCCCCCCGGGCGGGGGGAAACACCATATATTTT. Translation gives CASSPPRAGGNTIYF.

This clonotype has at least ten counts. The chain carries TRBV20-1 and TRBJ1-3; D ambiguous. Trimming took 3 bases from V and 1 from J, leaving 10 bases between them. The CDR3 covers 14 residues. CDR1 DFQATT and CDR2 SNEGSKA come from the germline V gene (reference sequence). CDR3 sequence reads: CSARHPYSGNTIYF. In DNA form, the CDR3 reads TGCAGTGCTAGGCACCCCTATTCTGGAAACACCATATATTTT.

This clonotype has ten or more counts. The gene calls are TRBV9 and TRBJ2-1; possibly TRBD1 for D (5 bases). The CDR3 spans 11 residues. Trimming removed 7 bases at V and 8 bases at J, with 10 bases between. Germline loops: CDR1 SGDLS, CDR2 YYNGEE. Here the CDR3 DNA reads TGTGCCAGCGGTTGGGGCTATGAGCAGTTCTTC. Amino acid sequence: CASGWGYEQFF.